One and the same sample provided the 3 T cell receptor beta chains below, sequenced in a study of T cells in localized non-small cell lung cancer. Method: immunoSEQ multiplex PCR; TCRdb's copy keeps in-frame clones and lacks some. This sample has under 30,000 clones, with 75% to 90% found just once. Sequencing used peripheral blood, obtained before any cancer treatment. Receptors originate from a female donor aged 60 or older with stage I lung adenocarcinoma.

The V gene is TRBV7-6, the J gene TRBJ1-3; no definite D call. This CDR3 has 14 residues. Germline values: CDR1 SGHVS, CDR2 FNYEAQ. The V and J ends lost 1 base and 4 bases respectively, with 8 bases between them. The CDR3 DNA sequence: TGTGCCAGCAGCTTAGGGGCGGACGGAAACACCATATATTTT. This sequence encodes CASSLGADGNTIYF.

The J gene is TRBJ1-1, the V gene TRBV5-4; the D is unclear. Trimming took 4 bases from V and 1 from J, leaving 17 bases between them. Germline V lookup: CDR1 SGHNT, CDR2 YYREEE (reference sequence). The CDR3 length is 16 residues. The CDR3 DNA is TGTGCCAGCAGCCCCCGAGGGCCAGCTCAGAACACTGAAGCTTTCTTT. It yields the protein CASSPRGPAQNTEAFF.

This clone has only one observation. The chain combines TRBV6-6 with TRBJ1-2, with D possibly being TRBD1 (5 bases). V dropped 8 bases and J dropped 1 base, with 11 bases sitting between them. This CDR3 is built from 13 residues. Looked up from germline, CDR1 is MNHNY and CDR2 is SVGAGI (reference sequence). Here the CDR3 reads CASGEGINYGYTF. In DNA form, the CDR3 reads TGTGCCAGCGGCGAGGGGATTAACTATGGCTACACCTTC.